What follows describes a single TCR beta chain. TCRdb's copy holds only in-frame clones and misses some; the assay was immunoSEQ multiplex PCR. The sample records about 77,000 clones, 85% to 95% being singletons. This sample is drawn from a study of T cell changes during pregnancy in multiple sclerosis. With V trimmed by 5 bases and J by 5 bases, 5 bases remained unmatched. Looked up from germline, CDR1 is SGHAT and CDR2 is FQNNGV. The CDR3 sequence is 14 residues long. The receptor was isolated from a female donor in good health, enrolled as a control in a pregnancy study. This chain links TRBV11-2 with TRBJ2-7; the match to TRBD1 covers 11 bases. The sequencing used peripheral blood, collected after pregnancy. CDR3 nucleotide sequence: TGTGCCAGCAGCCTCCGGACAGGGGGCAACGAGCAGTACTTC. Protein: CASSLRTGGNEQYF.